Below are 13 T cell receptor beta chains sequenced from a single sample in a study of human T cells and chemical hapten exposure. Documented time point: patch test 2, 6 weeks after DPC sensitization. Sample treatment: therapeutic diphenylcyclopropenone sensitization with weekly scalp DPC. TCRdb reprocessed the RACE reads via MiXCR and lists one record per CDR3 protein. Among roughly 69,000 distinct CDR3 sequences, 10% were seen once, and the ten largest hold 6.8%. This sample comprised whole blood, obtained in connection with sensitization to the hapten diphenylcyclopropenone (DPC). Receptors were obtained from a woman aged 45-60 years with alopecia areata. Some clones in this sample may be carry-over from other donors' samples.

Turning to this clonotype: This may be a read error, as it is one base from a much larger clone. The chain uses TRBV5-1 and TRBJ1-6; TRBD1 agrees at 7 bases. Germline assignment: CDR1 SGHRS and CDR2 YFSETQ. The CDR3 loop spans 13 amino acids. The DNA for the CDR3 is TGCGCCAACAGCTTGGACAGGTTATCACCCCTCCACTTT. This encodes CANSLDRLSPLHF.

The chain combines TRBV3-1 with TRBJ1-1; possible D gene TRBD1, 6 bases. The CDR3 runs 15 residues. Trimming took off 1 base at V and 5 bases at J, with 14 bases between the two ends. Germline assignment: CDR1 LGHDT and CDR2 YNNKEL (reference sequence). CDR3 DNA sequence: TGTGCCAGCAGCCAAGGAGTAGGGAGGGGGACTGAAGCTTTCTTT. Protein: CASSQGVGRGTEAFF.

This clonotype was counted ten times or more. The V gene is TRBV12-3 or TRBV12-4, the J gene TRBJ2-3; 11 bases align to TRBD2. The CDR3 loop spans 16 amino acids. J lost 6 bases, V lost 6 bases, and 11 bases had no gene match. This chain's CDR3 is CASSQTASGRRDTQYF. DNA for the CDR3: TGTGCCAGCAGCCAAACCGCTAGCGGGAGGCGCGATACGCAGTATTTT.

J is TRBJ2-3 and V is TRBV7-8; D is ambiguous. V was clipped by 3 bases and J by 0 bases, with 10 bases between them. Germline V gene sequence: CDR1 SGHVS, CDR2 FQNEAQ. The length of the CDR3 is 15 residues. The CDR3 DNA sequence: TGTGCCAGCAGCTTCCCTGGCACTAGCACAGATACGCAGTATTTT. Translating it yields CASSFPGTSTDTQYF.

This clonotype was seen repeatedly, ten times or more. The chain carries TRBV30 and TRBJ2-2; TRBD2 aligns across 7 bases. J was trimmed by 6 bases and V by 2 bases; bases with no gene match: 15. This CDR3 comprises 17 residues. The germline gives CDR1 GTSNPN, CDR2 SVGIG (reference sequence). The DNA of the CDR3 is TGTGCCTGGAGTCTTGGTTCGGGAGGTTTACCCCCCGGGGAGCTGTTTTTT. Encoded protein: CAWSLGSGGLPPGELFF.

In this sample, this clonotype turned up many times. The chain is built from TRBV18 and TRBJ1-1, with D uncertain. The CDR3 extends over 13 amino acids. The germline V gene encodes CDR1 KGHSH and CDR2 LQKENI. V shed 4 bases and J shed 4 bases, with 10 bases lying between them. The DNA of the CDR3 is TGTGCCAGCTCACAATCTGCTGGCACTGAAGCTTTCTTT. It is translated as CASSQSAGTEAFF.

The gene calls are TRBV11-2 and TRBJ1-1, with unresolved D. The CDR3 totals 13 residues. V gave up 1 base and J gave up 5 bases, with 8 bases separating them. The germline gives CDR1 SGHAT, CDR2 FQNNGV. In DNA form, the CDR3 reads TGTGCCAGCAGCTTAGTCGGGGTTACTGAAGCTTTCTTT. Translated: CASSLVGVTEAFF. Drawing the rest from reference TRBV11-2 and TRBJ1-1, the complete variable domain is EAGVAQSPRYKIIEKRQSVAFWCNPISGHATLYWYQQILGQGPKLLIQFQNNGVVDDSQLPKDRFSAERLKGVDSTLKIQPAKLEDSAVYLCASSLVGVTEAFFGQGTRLTVV.

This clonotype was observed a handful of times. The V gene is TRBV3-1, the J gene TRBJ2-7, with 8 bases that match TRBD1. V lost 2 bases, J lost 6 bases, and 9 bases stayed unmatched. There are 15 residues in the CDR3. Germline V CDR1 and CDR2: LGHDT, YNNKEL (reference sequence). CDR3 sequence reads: CASSQTPQGAAEQYF. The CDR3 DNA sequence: TGTGCCAGCAGCCAAACCCCCCAGGGGGCGGCCGAGCAGTACTTC.

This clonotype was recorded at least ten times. The CDR3: CSAGGHHTTEAFF. CDR3 nucleotides: TGCAGCGCCGGGGGACACCACACCACTGAAGCTTTCTTT. The rearrangement joins TRBV29-1 to TRBJ1-1, with D tentatively TRBD1 (6 bases). V shed 7 bases and J shed 4 bases, with 16 bases lying between them. The CDR3 is 13 residues long. Germline V gene data show CDR1 as SQVTM and CDR2 as ANQGSEA.

The CDR3 DNA reads as TGTGCCAGCAGCCAAGGAGCCTCGAGGCTAGCGAATGAGCAGTTCTTC. As protein: CASSQGASRLANEQFF. The V call is TRBV4-2, the J call TRBJ2-1, with D maybe TRBD2 (6 bases). V gave up 1 base and J gave up 7 bases, with 17 bases separating them. Germline V gene data show CDR1 as LGHNA and CDR2 as YNFKEQ. CDR3 size: 16 residues.

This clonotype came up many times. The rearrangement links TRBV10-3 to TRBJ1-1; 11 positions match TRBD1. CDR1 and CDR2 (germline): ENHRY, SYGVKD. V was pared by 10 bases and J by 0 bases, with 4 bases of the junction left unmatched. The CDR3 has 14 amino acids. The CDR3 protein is CATGQGAMNTEAFF. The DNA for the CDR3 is TGTGCCACCGGACAGGGGGCCATGAACACTGAAGCTTTCTTT.

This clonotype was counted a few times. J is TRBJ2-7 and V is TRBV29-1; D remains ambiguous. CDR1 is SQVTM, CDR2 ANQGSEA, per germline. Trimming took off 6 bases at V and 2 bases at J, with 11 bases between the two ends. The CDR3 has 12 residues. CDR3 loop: CSVVDGTYEQYF. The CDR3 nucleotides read TGCAGCGTCGTGGACGGCACCTACGAGCAGTACTTC.

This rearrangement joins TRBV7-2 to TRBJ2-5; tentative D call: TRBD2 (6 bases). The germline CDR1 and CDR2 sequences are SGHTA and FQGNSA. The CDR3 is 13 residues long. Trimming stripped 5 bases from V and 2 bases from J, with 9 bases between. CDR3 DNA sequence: TGTGCCAGCAGCCCCGGGAGACAAGAGACCCAGTACTTC. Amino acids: CASSPGRQETQYF.